A selection of T cell receptor beta chains follows, all from one sample in a study of CD8 T cells in ankylosing spondylitis. TCRdb passed the 5' RACE reads through MiXCR, listing each CDR3 protein once. In the table there are 240,000 or so distinct CDR3 sequences, approximately 11% of which are singletons. Sequenced sample: blood, either unsorted or a sorted T cell fraction (not recorded which). The receptors were sampled from a male donor with ankylosing spondylitis or in good health (not recorded which). Each CDR3 is given with its conserved first and last residue. The order of the fields is J gene, clone size, D gene, V gene, CDR3 DNA, CDR3 protein. D genes are given only for firm matches. Some rows mark clone size as missing; the rest say once, few, many or name a class of expanded clone.

TRBJ2-7 | many | . | TRBV29-1 | TGCAGCGTTGAATCGGTAACGGGCTCCTACGAGCAGTACTTC | CSVESVTGSYEQYF
TRBJ2-7 | . | . | TRBV21-1 | TGTGCCAGCAGCATCTTGGGGCGGGAGATTTACTACTCCTACGAGCAGTACTTC | CASSILGREIYYSYEQYF
TRBJ2-3 | . | . | TRBV10-2 | TGCGCCAGCAGTGAGTCGATAGATACGCAGTATTTT | CASSESIDTQYF
TRBJ2-7 | many | . | TRBV25-1 | TGTGCCAGCAGTGTTGAGGGCAACGAGCAGTACTTC | CASSVEGNEQYF
TRBJ2-7 | many | . | TRBV11-2 | TGTGCCAGCTCCCTGGCGGGCGGAGTCTACGAGCAGTACTTC | CASSLAGGVYEQYF
TRBJ2-7 | few | . | TRBV11-2 | TGTGCCAGCTCCCCGGGCACAAGCTACGAGCAGTACTTC | CASSPGTSYEQYF
TRBJ2-1 | many | . | TRBV5-1 | TGCGCCAGCAGAGTGGAGGGACCTTACAATGAGCAGTTCTTC | CASRVEGPYNEQFF
TRBJ2-1 | . | . | TRBV5-1 | TGCGCCAGCAGCTACGGAGAAAGCTCCTACAATGAGCAGTTCTTC | CASSYGESSYNEQFF
TRBJ2-1 | . | . | TRBV18 | TGTGCCAGCTCACCACCCGGTAACAATGAGCAGTTCTTC | CASSPPGNNEQFF
TRBJ2-7 | many | TRBD1 | TRBV7-6 | TGTGCCAGCAGCCTAGACGGGACAGGGGGGGGCCTCGAGCAGTACTTC | CASSLDGTGGGLEQYF
TRBJ2-3 | many | . | TRBV5-1 | TGCGCCAGCAGCGCGGGACTTAGTTTCCCAGATACGCAGTATTTT | CASSAGLSFPDTQYF
TRBJ2-7 | few | . | TRBV2 | TGTGCCAGCAGGGCGTATACAGGTACAATGAACGAGCAGTACTTC | CASRAYTGTMNEQYF
TRBJ2-1 | few | . | TRBV11-2 | TGTGCCAGCAGCTTAGATTTAAACTACAATGAGCAGTTCTTC | CASSLDLNYNEQFF
TRBJ1-2 | many | . | TRBV9 | TGTGCCAGCAGCGCAGCCGACACCGTTGGACGCTCGGACGGCTACACCTTC | CASSAADTVGRSDGYTF
TRBJ1-2 | few | . | TRBV12-3/TRBV12-4 | TGTGCCAGCAGTTGGGGCTTTGGCTACACCTTC | CASSWGFGYTF
TRBJ1-4 | many | TRBD1 | TRBV27 | TGTGCCAGCCTGGGACAGGGAGGAGAAAAACTGTTTTTT | CASLGQGGEKLFF
TRBJ1-1 | few | . | TRBV20-1 | TGCAGTGCTAGAGATCCGCAGGGTGAGGTGAGGGAAGCTTTCTTT | CSARDPQGEVREAFF
TRBJ1-1 | many | . | TRBV6-1 | TGTGCCAGCAGGTGGGGTGAGAGGAACACTGAAGCTTTCTTT | CASRWGERNTEAFF
TRBJ2-1 | few | . | TRBV12-3/TRBV12-4 | TGTGCCAGCAGTTCACCATCCCTGCGGGGACAGCGAAACAATGAGCAGTTCTTC | CASSSPSLRGQRNNEQFF
TRBJ2-3 | many | . | TRBV9 | TGTGCCAGCAGCGTAGGTTACACAGATACGCAGTATTTT | CASSVGYTDTQYF
TRBJ1-3 | . | . | TRBV5-1 | TGCGCCAGCGCCGATGCAAACACCATATATTTT | CASADANTIYF
TRBJ1-2 | . | TRBD1 | TRBV20-1 | TGCAGTGCTAGACTACCGGGACAGGGAAACTATGGCTACACCTTC | CSARLPGQGNYGYTF
TRBJ1-5 | . | . | TRBV20-1 | TGCAGTGCAAGATCAGCATACGGTAGCAATCAGCCCCAGCATTTT | CSARSAYGSNQPQHF
TRBJ2-7 | many | . | TRBV5-1 | TGCGCCAGCAGCTTGGATGGGACCTACGAGCAGTACTTC | CASSLDGTYEQYF
TRBJ2-5 | many | . | TRBV4-1 | TGCGCCAGCAGCCAAGTGGCCCTTACTACGGAGACCCAGTACTTC | CASSQVALTTETQYF
TRBJ1-1 | many | . | TRBV20-1 | TGCAGTGCTACTTCACCGGGGGTCAGCTTGAACACTGAAGCTTTCTTT | CSATSPGVSLNTEAFF
TRBJ2-3 | . | TRBD1 | TRBV7-1 | TGTGCCAGCAGCTCCTGGACAGGGGCCCTCACAGATACGCAGTATTTT | CASSSWTGALTDTQYF
TRBJ2-3 | . | . | TRBV28 | TGTGCCATAGACAGCTCAACTAGCACAGATACGCAGTATTTT | CAIDSSTSTDTQYF
TRBJ1-5 | many | . | TRBV6-5 | TGTGCCAGCAGTTACCTTACCTTGGGTACACCCCAGCATTTT | CASSYLTLGTPQHF
TRBJ2-1 | many | . | TRBV29-1 | TGCAGCGTTACCGGGACAACAGACTCCTACAATGAGCAGTTCTTC | CSVTGTTDSYNEQFF
TRBJ2-7 | many | TRBD1 | TRBV12-3/TRBV12-4 | TGTGCCAGCAGTCAACCGGGGACAGTCGTCCACGAGCAGTACTTC | CASSQPGTVVHEQYF
TRBJ1-1 | few | . | TRBV5-5 | TGTGCCAGCATTTTTAGGGGGGGAGGAGAAACTGAAGCTTTCTTT | CASIFRGGGETEAFF